Included here is one T cell receptor (beta chain) sequence, with context. Its antigen is unknown. The data derive from a study of identical twins. The germline V gene encodes CDR1 SQVTM and CDR2 ANQGSEA. V was clipped by 7 bases and J by 0 bases; unmatched bases: 7. The CDR3 is made up of 15 amino acids. Unique molecular identifiers were in the cDNA, with template-switch universal primer binding. TCRdb re-analysed the 5' RACE reads in MiXCR, keeping a single row per CDR3 protein. Of some 500,000 distinct CDR3 sequences detected, 9.6% appear once; the ten largest clones hold roughly 3%. Overall study findings and caveats: Insertions ran lower in abundant cord blood beta clonotypes, though not in memory repertoires.

This sample was shared with a second study, whose subject was yellow fever vaccine responses in identical twins. As that study records: Among the twins, the vaccine T cell response reportedly seemed partly convergent and partly personalized.

Material for sequencing was PBMCs. The rearrangement links TRBV29-1 to TRBJ2-3, with 10 bases that match TRBD1. The clonotype originates from a woman younger than 30 in good health. The CDR3 protein is CSGLRDRGSTDTQYF. The CDR3 DNA follows: TGCAGCGGACTCCGGGACAGGGGAAGCACAGATACGCAGTATTTT.